The 5 T cell receptor beta chains given below trace back to one sample, sequenced in a study of blood T cell repertoires in COVID-19. Clones were read by immunoSEQ multiplex PCR, and TCRdb kept only the in-frame ones, dropping some. The table lists roughly 100,000 clones, approximately 87% of them singletons. Sequenced material: peripheral blood. All receptors derive from a human donor in a cohort sampled during active COVID-19.

This clone was counted between two and nine times. V is TRBV3-1 (or the pseudogene TRBV3-2) and J is TRBJ1-2; D ambiguous. Trimming shortened V by 0 bases and J by 4 bases, and 9 bases separated the two germline ends. This CDR3 spans 14 amino acids. From germline, CDR1 is LGHDT and CDR2 YNNKEL (reference sequence). The CDR3 sequence: CASSQEPQTYGYTF. DNA for the CDR3: TGTGCCAGCAGCCAAGAACCACAGACCTATGGCTACACCTTC.

The chain is built from TRBV4-3 and TRBJ2-3; possible D gene TRBD2, 5 bases. CDR3 length equals 13 residues. Trimming pared 5 bases from V and 5 bases from J, leaving 11 bases between. Germline loops: CDR1 LGHNA, CDR2 YSLEER. The CDR3 is CASSAGVRDTQYF. The CDR3 DNA is TGCGCCAGCAGCGCCGGGGTTCGAGATACGCAGTATTTT.

This clone turned up a few times. CDR3 amino acids: CASSLAPGGTTTIYF. The CDR3 DNA is TGTGCCAGCAGCTTAGCACCTGGAGGTACAACGACCATATATTTT. This rearrangement joins TRBV7-8 to TRBJ1-3; D unclear. Trimming took off 0 bases at V and 10 bases at J, with 16 bases between the two ends. CDR1 is SGHVS, CDR2 FQNEAQ, per germline. The CDR3 has 15 residues.

A single count supports this clone. The CDR3 DNA sequence: TGTGCCAGCAGCAACGACAGGAGCTCTGGGGCCAACGTCCTGACTTTC. It encodes CASSNDRSSGANVLTF. The V and J genes are TRBV9 and TRBJ2-6; D perhaps matches TRBD1 (6 bases). Trimming shortened V by 4 bases and J by 0 bases, and 11 bases separated the two germline ends. Germline lookup yields CDR1 SGDLS and CDR2 YYNGEE. This CDR3 is built from 16 residues.

The genes are TRBV3-1 (or the pseudogene TRBV3-2) and TRBJ2-7; 9 bases are a match to TRBD2. CDR3 length: 14 residues. J gave up 0 bases and V 6 bases, and 3 bases lay outside the gene matches. The germline CDR1 and CDR2 sequences are LGHDT and YNNKEL (reference sequence). As DNA, the CDR3 is TGTGCCAGCAGAAATAGCGGGAGCTCCTACGAGCAGTACTTC. This translates into CASRNSGSSYEQYF.